These 21 T cell receptor beta chains were all obtained from the same sample, sequenced in a study of CD8 T cells in Susac syndrome. RNA was extracted with the RNeasy kit, and a quantity of roughly 0.5 to 1 ug was reverse transcribed using random hexamers. TCRdb re-derived calls from the immunoSEQ multiplex PCR reads in MiXCR, one entry per CDR3 protein. Of some 260,000 distinct CDR3 sequences listed, roughly 84% are singletons. The sequenced material came from CD8+ T cells from PBMCs. The receptor source for this set is a human donor with multiple sclerosis.

V gene TRBV11-2 combines with J gene TRBJ2-4; possible D gene TRBD1, 5 bases. V lost 2 bases and J 2 bases, leaving 13 bases between the germline ends. The CDR3 sequence is 16 residues long. Looked up from germline, CDR1 is SGHAT and CDR2 is FQNNGV. This chain's CDR3 is CASSLRQSFSKNIQYF. The CDR3 DNA follows: TGTGCCAGCAGCTTACGACAGTCTTTCTCCAAAAACATTCAGTACTTC.

V usage is TRBV27 and J usage is TRBJ2-6; 7 bases are shared with TRBD1. Trimming removed 3 bases from V and 0 bases from J; junction bases left unmatched: 14. CDR3 length: 20 amino acids. CDR1 MNHEY and CDR2 SMNVEV come from the germline V gene (reference sequence). CDR3 sequence reads: CASSFSGTDLSVSGANVLTF. Written as DNA, the CDR3 is TGTGCCAGCAGTTTCTCCGGGACAGACTTATCCGTCTCTGGGGCCAACGTCCTGACTTTC.

V gene TRBV4-1 combines with J gene TRBJ2-7; unclear D gene. This CDR3 region has 14 residues. Germline CDR1 MGHRA, CDR2 YSYEKL. Trimming took off 0 bases at V and 2 bases at J, with 8 bases between the two ends. The CDR3 here is CASSQELIPYEQYF. Here the CDR3 DNA reads TGCGCCAGCAGCCAAGAACTGATCCCCTACGAGCAGTACTTC.

The V gene is TRBV27, the J gene TRBJ1-5, with 8 bases identical to TRBD1. The CDR3 has 15 residues. Germline-derived CDR1 and CDR2 are MNHEY and SMNVEV (reference sequence). V lost 6 bases to trimming and J lost 4 bases; unmatched junction nucleotides: 8. CDR3 in DNA: TGTGCCAGCAGCCCGACAGGGGCCCAAAATCAGCCCCAGCATTTT. It encodes CASSPTGAQNQPQHF.

The chain is built from TRBV10-3 and TRBJ2-1; no definite D call. This CDR3 has 16 amino acids. Germline CDR1 ENHRY, CDR2 SYGVKD. V was cut by 0 bases and J by 0 bases, with 9 bases left in between. As DNA, the CDR3 is TGTGCCATCAGTGAGTCGTTCGCGGACTCCTACAATGAGCAGTTCTTC. Its protein product is CAISESFADSYNEQFF.

The chain is built from TRBV19 and TRBJ1-2; D perhaps matches TRBD1 (5 bases). CDR3 length: 15 residues. CDR1 and CDR2 from the germline V gene are LNHDA and SQIVND (reference sequence). Trimming took 7 bases from V and 2 from J, leaving 17 bases between them. The CDR3 DNA is TGTGCCAGTAACTTTAATCCGGACACCAACTATGGCTACACCTTC. Its protein product is CASNFNPDTNYGYTF.

The chain recombines TRBV28 with TRBJ1-1; D is perhaps TRBD1 (6 bases). Germline V CDR1 and CDR2: MDHEN, SYDVKM. The CDR3 has 13 residues. V was trimmed by 2 bases and J by 3 bases, leaving 7 bases between them. As DNA, the CDR3 is TGTGCCAGCAGTTTAAGGGGGTACACTGAAGCTTTCTTT. Protein sequence: CASSLRGYTEAFF.

The chain is built from TRBV20-1 and TRBJ1-5; TRBD1 matches 8 bases. V was clipped by 2 bases and J by 3 bases; unmatched bases: 6. The CDR3 contains 15 residues. The germline V gene encodes CDR1 DFQATT and CDR2 SNEGSKA (reference sequence). CDR3 residues: CSARPRTGFNQPQHF. In nucleotides, the CDR3 is TGCAGTGCTAGACCCCGGACAGGGTTCAATCAGCCCCAGCATTTT.

The rearrangement links TRBV7-9 to TRBJ2-1, with 11 positions matching TRBD2. The ends lost 4 bases at V and 9 bases at J; junction bases unmatched: 8. Germline V gene sequence: CDR1 SEHNR, CDR2 FQNEAQ (reference sequence). CDR3 length equals 15 residues. The CDR3 reads CASSSLAGESREQFF. Here the CDR3 DNA reads TGTGCCAGCAGCTCACTAGCGGGAGAATCGCGTGAGCAGTTCTTC. The full variable domain, completed using reference TRBV7-9 and TRBJ2-1, is DTGVSQNPRHKITKRGQNVTFRCDPISEHNRLYWYRQTLGQGPEFLTYFQNEAQLEKSRLLSDRFSAERPKGSFSTLEIQRTEQGDSAMYLCASSSLAGESREQFFGPGTRLTVL.

The CDR3, as DNA: TGTGCCAGCAGTTTTCCAGGGACTGATAAGGAAAAACTGTTTTTT. Its translation is CASSFPGTDKEKLFF. This rearrangement joins TRBV12-3 or TRBV12-4 to TRBJ1-4, with TRBD1 as a possible D gene (5 bases). CDR3 length: 15 amino acids. V gave up 3 bases and J gave up 8 bases, with 16 bases separating them.

CDR3: CASMKDRAGNTIYF. The CDR3 region has the DNA TGTGCCAGCATGAAGGACAGGGCTGGAAACACCATATATTTT. The rearrangement links TRBV2 to TRBJ1-3; 8 nucleotides align to TRBD1. The V gene's germline CDR1 is SNHLY and CDR2 FYNNEI. The V gene end was trimmed by 7 bases and the J gene end by 2 bases; junction bases not matched to a gene: 4. The CDR3 spans 14 residues.

V is TRBV27 and J is TRBJ1-2; tentatively, D is TRBD1 (5 bases). With 3 bases removed from V and 4 bases from J, the gap between germline ends came to 12 bases. Germline CDR1 is MNHEY and CDR2 is SMNVEV (reference sequence). This CDR3 has 14 amino acids. DNA of the CDR3: TGTGCCAGCAGTTTTTCGGGGGAGGCCTATGGCTACACCTTC. Amino acid sequence: CASSFSGEAYGYTF.

The V and J genes are TRBV20-1 and TRBJ2-1; 7 bases line up with TRBD2. Germline values: CDR1 DFQATT, CDR2 SNEGSKA (reference sequence). The CDR3 length is 16 residues. The V segment lost 2 bases and the J segment 4 bases; nucleotides outside the gene matches: 11. The CDR3 region is CSARRFPAGVYNEQFF. The DNA for the CDR3 is TGCAGTGCTAGAAGGTTCCCGGCGGGAGTTTACAATGAGCAGTTCTTC.

V usage is TRBV11-2 and J usage is TRBJ2-7; 8 bases are shared with TRBD2. CDR3 length equals 15 residues. Germline-derived CDR1 and CDR2 are SGHAT and FQNNGV. Trimming at V came to 5 bases and at J to 3 bases, leaving 9 bases not matched to a gene. Here the CDR3 DNA reads TGTGCCAGCAGCCCATTAGCGGGGCCAGACTACGAGCAGTACTTC. Its translation: CASSPLAGPDYEQYF.

The chain carries TRBV27 and TRBJ2-3; tentative D call: TRBD2 (5 bases). Trimming removed 3 bases at V and 2 bases at J, with 15 bases between. CDR1 and CDR2 from the germline V gene are MNHEY and SMNVEV (reference sequence). The CDR3 loop spans 16 amino acids. The CDR3 nucleotides read TGTGCCAGCAGTTTGTTGATGGACTTATCCACAGATACGCAGTATTTT. It encodes CASSLLMDLSTDTQYF.

This chain joins TRBV6-2 or TRBV6-3 and TRBJ1-1; D not certain. This CDR3 is built from 13 residues. The V and J ends lost 2 bases and 8 bases respectively, with 12 bases between them. CDR1 is MNHEY, CDR2 SVGEGT, per germline. The CDR3 bases are TGTGCCAGCAGTTACCTGCACAGCATCGAAGCTTTCTTT. This sequence encodes CASSYLHSIEAFF.

The rearrangement uses TRBV2 and TRBJ2-1; 10 positions match TRBD2. V lost 4 bases to trimming and J lost 2 bases; unmatched junction nucleotides: 2. The CDR3 sequence is 15 residues long. CDR1 is SNHLY and CDR2 is FYNNEI in the germline V gene. The CDR3 reads CASSAGTSAYNEQFF. The CDR3 nucleotides are TGTGCCAGCAGTGCGGGGACTAGCGCCTACAATGAGCAGTTCTTC.

The chain couples TRBV30 to TRBJ2-4, with D perhaps being TRBD1 or TRBD2 (5 bases each). Trimming removed 6 bases at V and 0 bases at J, with 15 bases between. This CDR3 spans 15 amino acids. Germline V gene sequence: CDR1 GTSNPN, CDR2 SVGIG (reference sequence). Here the CDR3 reads CACNRDGLAKNIQYF. The DNA of the CDR3 is TGTGCCTGTAACCGGGACGGCCTAGCCAAAAACATTCAGTACTTC.

This rearrangement joins TRBV12-3 or TRBV12-4 to TRBJ1-1; tentative D call: TRBD1 (5 bases). This CDR3 spans 14 amino acids. Trimming removed 6 bases at V and 3 bases at J, with 14 bases between. The DNA of the CDR3 is TGTGCCAGCAGCTTCCTACTGGGGCACACTGAAGCTTTCTTT. Its protein is CASSFLLGHTEAFF.

The chain combines TRBV6-2 or TRBV6-3 with TRBJ2-5, with D unresolved. The CDR3 runs 11 residues. V was clipped by 5 bases and J by 3 bases, with 4 bases between them. The germline V gene has CDR1 MNHEY and CDR2 SVGEGT. The DNA of the CDR3 is TGTGCCAGCAGTACCGAAGAGACCCAGTACTTC. Translation gives CASSTEETQYF.

The rearrangement joins TRBV30 to TRBJ1-1, with no clear D. Trimming shortened V by 2 bases and J by 4 bases, and 8 bases separated the two germline ends. Germline lookup yields CDR1 GTSNPN and CDR2 SVGIG (reference sequence). This CDR3 contains 12 residues. The CDR3 loop is CAWSYGGTEAFF. The CDR3 DNA reads TGTGCCTGGAGTTATGGAGGCACTGAAGCTTTCTTT.